This TCR beta chain was sequenced in a study of cytomegalovirus exposure and HLA in healthy donors (dated by TCRdb to about 2017). Notes on the research overall: According to an earlier analysis of 587 of the donors, about 180 million T cells yielded roughly 110 million unique TCR beta sequences and approximately 280 Gb of sequence data. An early release that covered about 600 HLA-typed donors contained around 330 gigabases of sequencing data and tens of millions of unique TCR sequences. Every discovery cohort repertoire had been produced on one sequencing platform. A later analysis re-examined previously published TCR beta repertoires from roughly 720 donors and added high-resolution HLA genotyping to investigate patterns of TCR occurrence. Among the roughly 410 genotyped donors, around 81% belonged to the genetic ancestry cluster associated with self-reported Caucasian donors. The number of donors typed differed by locus, with 629-630 for A, B, C, DRB1 and DQB1, around 520 for DQA1, 600 to 610 for DPA1, and 400 to 490 for DPB1. HLA typing covered class I and class II loci at four-digit resolution. In the later analysis, no new phenotypic data were used to find candidate immune exposures; instead, reliance was placed on TCR beta sequences and their occurrence across donors. Donor age, sex, ethnicity and CMV serostatus were collected together with the repertoire data. Among about 360 genotyped donors of the cohort, an average of around 240,000 unique TCR beta nucleotide sequences were sequenced per donor, roughly a sixth of them non-productive. Roughly 5 DR-DQ haplotypes were handled as single units for association and clustering because linkage in the cohort was strong. Besides the first cohort of approximately 670 subjects, a separate validation cohort made up of over 95 different subjects was used. The study was designed to test whether signatures of past pathogen exposure could be identified by cataloging public T cell receptors. To predict cytomegalovirus infection status, the study combined high-throughput TCR immunosequencing, statistical association of individual TCRs with disease status, and machine learning. The study used immunosequencing to profile the T cell repertoires of 600 to 850 subjects and linked those repertoires to cytomegalovirus serostatus. A later genetic analysis took genome-wide SNP genotypes for 398 of the 666 donors and used that subset as a discovery cohort. In an earlier analysis of 587 of the donors, high-throughput TCR beta sequencing was used to judge whether each TCR beta V gene segment behaved as functional or pseudogenic.

Libraries were built with the immunoSEQ multiplex PCR assay. For the multiplex PCR, a mixture combining 60 forward primers for TCR Vbeta segments and 13 reverse primers for TCR Jbeta segments was used. Amplification of the CDR3 region of rearranged TCR beta genes was performed with a multiplex PCR assay on genomic DNA. On the Illumina HiSeq System, the amplified TCR beta libraries were sequenced as 87-base-pair reads. In the authors' own workflow: A later analysis tallied roughly 78 million unique TCR beta chains across the 640 or so repertoires, and 10 million to 11 million of those chains were shared by two or more donors. To remove PCR and sequencing errors, raw reads were error-corrected and collapsed into unique sequences using a nearest-neighbor algorithm that merged closely related sequences. Alignment of CDR3 sequences to IMGT reference sequences was used to assign V, D and J gene segments. For a sequence to be retained, at least a six-nucleotide match to both a V gene segment and a J gene segment was required. A rearrangement was called productive if the CDR3 had no stop codons and remained in frame with V and J, and every other rearrangement was called non-productive. Following IMGT convention, CDR3 was defined as the stretch from the second conserved V-encoded cysteine to the conserved J-encoded phenylalanine. The earlier analysis of some 600 of the donors excluded sequences that lacked an unambiguous match to a single V gene segment. In an earlier analysis of 587 of the donors, a V segment was called functional when productive rearrangements were above 56.7%, and segregating when the standard deviation between donors exceeded 5%. A statistical classification framework was built to diagnose cytomegalovirus status from the catalog of TCR beta chain sequences. In a later analysis, V and J genes were assigned by comparing TCR nucleotide sequences against IMGT/GENE-DB human TR gene sequences. A later analysis assigned CDR3 sequences and most-parsimonious VDJ recombination scenarios with the TCRdist pipeline. A later analysis defined each TCR beta chain by its CDR3 amino acid sequence plus V-gene family, and excluded reads lacking a unique V-gene family. A later analysis removed several hundred highly shared, low-generation-probability nucleotide sequences to deal with suspected cross-contamination and a sequencing artifact. For each public chain, a later analysis derived a clonal expansion index from normalized ranks of inferred template counts within each repertoire. In a later analysis, generation probabilities were computed using a VDJ recombination model fitted to out-of-frame rearrangements, and the results were checked against IGoR. In a later analysis, TCR-TCR, TCR-HLA and TCR-CMV co-occurrence was scored with hypergeometric tests, and a repertoire-size bias correction was applied to TCR pairs. To estimate false discovery rates, a later analysis permuted the HLA or CMV assignments 20 times. In a later analysis, co-occurring TCRs were grouped using DBSCAN, and TCRdist sequence similarity was added for clustering within HLA-allele-positive subsets. Repertoires with fewer than 30,000 or more than 120,000 public chains were left out of co-occurrence clustering, as were about 5 repertoires with anomalous nucleotide sharing. TCRdb took this table from immuneACCESS and kept in-frame rearrangements with V and J called. Such tables lack part of the clones; where checked against another copy, unresolved V genes explain under half of the gap, and the rest is unexplained. V, J and clone size reflect that table, while D and trimming were determined from the DNA. A total of 150,000 to 200,000 clones appear in this sample, over 70% of them only once. The ten largest clones take up approximately 14% of the sample.

To note about this clone: The clone's antigen remains unknown. No much larger clone is present one base from it, and per-base qualities are unavailable.

What the work shows at the level of the full study, not this receptor alone: Only TCR beta chains were sequenced in this cohort, and the absence of alpha or paired-chain data limited detectable features. The study gave a list of 150 to 200 TCR beta chains associated with cytomegalovirus. A later analysis found that HLA-associated TCR beta chains were more clonally expanded and had lower generation probabilities than equally common non-associated chains. Roughly uniform sequencing depth across donors was assumed in presence/absence analyses, although this assumption may not hold. The earlier analysis of 450 to 700 of the donors excluded 15 to 20 rarely observed V segments, including chromosome 9 orphons, because counts were too low. A few of the identified cytomegalovirus-associated TCR beta chains were confirmed in vitro to be specific for cytomegalovirus antigens. Strong co-occurrence of HLA alleles, especially DR and DQ, made assigning TCR associations to individual alleles difficult. A further reported finding was that TCR beta sequences accurately predicted the HLA-A and HLA-B alleles for most subjects in the first cohort. Across donors, most TCR sequences were observed very rarely, whereas some public TCRs were present in many individuals. According to a later analysis, TCR association rates differed among HLA loci, with DRB1 alleles showing the most associated TCRs and HLA-C alleles showing the fewest. According to a later analysis, most CMV-associated TCR beta chains appeared to be HLA-restricted, and the HLA associations seemed to be driven largely by CMV exposure. A later genetic analysis associated a missense DCLRE1C variant with V-gene and J-gene trimming of TCR beta chains, and an independent cohort replicated the association. The authors suggested that the approach could potentially be generalized to other disease states and immunological phenotypes. Linkage disequilibrium might explain the correlated functional status among segregating V segments, but an unknown experimental factor could not be excluded. A cluster of highly shared sequence variants was judged likely to be a technical artifact of the sequencing pipeline. Because HLA typing was unavailable for some donors at each locus, only the typed subset was used in association tests. A later analysis associated about 17,000 TCR beta sequences with specific HLA alleles at a false discovery rate of 0.05. A later analysis reported that several top co-occurrence clusters appeared linked to parvovirus B19, influenza, CMV and Epstein-Barr virus. In an earlier analysis of more than 450 of the donors, most TCR beta V segments were observed in productive rearrangements about 87% or about 30% of the time, broadly matching IMGT annotations. A later genetic analysis reported fewer N-insertions in productive TCRs among donors in an Asian-associated ancestry cluster than the roughly 650-donor mean. CMV serostatus was the only immune exposure information available for the cohort. The classifier was reported to diagnose cytomegalovirus status with high specificity and sensitivity in both the original and validation cohorts.

In total, 600 or so healthy bone marrow donors made up the cohort. At the time of sampling, every cohort member was nominally healthy, though immune exposures that went unrecorded were likely present. The donor tested CMV seronegative and was one of the 352 seronegative cohort members. Every donor gave a peripheral blood sample, and the peripheral blood mononuclear cells from that sample were used for TCR beta sequencing. Genomic DNA was extracted from the blood cell samples with the Qiagen DNeasy Blood Extraction Kit. Sequenced: PBMCs. The source of this sequence is a woman between 40 and 55 years old in good health and CMV-seronegative.

The nucleotides are TGTGCCAGCAGCAGGACAACAGGGTCGGCCGGGGAGCTGTTTTTT. Translated, this gives CASSRTTGSAGELFF. The rearrangement combines TRBV6-5 with TRBJ2-2; tentative D gene TRBD1, with 6 bases matching. According to the germline V gene, CDR1 reads MNHEY and CDR2 reads SVGAGI. Inclusive of the bounding cysteine and phenylalanine, the CDR3 is 15 residues long. CDR3 DNA is the only sequence kept; it has 45 bases, read in frame from the first base. At the junction V is shortened by 6 bases and J by 6 bases, with 17 bases in between.